A single sample is the source of the 27 T cell receptor beta chains below, sequenced in a study of T cell responses to AZD1222 COVID-19 vaccine. TCRdb's table, derived via immunoSEQ multiplex PCR, lists solely in-frame clones and lacks some. The sample has 85,000 to 100,000 clones; about 89% are singletons. The material sequenced was peripheral blood, taken 28 days after the second AZD1222 dose. These receptor sequences come from an adult who received the AZD1222 COVID-19 vaccine.

The chain links TRBV5-6 to TRBJ1-4; D gene unclear. The CDR3 is 14 residues long. Deletions cut 1 base from V and 7 bases from J, with 11 bases between. The germline gives CDR1 SGHDT, CDR2 YYEEEE. CDR3 in DNA: TGTGCCAGCAGCTTGAGATCTAGTAGTGAAAAACTGTTTTTT. It encodes CASSLRSSSEKLFF.

This sequence joins TRBV19 and TRBJ1-1; D perhaps matches TRBD1 (5 bases). V gave up 6 bases and J gave up 1 base, with 12 bases separating them. The CDR3 consists of 14 residues. Looked up from germline, CDR1 is LNHDA and CDR2 is SQIVND (reference sequence). This chain's CDR3 is CASRMDQGNTEAFF. In DNA, the CDR3 is TGTGCCAGTAGGATGGACCAGGGGAACACTGAAGCTTTCTTT.

The chain is built from TRBV2 and TRBJ1-2, with 7 bases matching TRBD1. Germline CDR1 is SNHLY and CDR2 is FYNNEI. The junction had 16 bases not matched to a gene; V was cut back by 6 bases and J by 6 bases. The CDR3 length is 16 residues. The CDR3: CASSAFYRQGPNGYTF. The CDR3 nucleotides are TGTGCCAGCAGCGCTTTCTATAGACAGGGCCCTAATGGCTACACCTTC.

The chain couples TRBV27 to TRBJ1-4, with a possible D match to TRBD1 (5 bases). Germline CDR1 and CDR2: MNHEY and SMNVEV (reference sequence). Deletions cut 2 bases from V and 6 bases from J, with 7 bases between. The CDR3 loop spans 13 amino acids. As DNA, the CDR3 is TGTGCCAGCAGTTTACAAGGGGATGAAAAACTGTTTTTT. Residues: CASSLQGDEKLFF.

A few counts support this clone. The rearrangement uses TRBV5-4 and TRBJ2-7; D unclear. Trimming shortened V by 4 bases and J by 0 bases, and 8 bases separated the two germline ends. The germline V gene has CDR1 SGHNT and CDR2 YYREEE (reference sequence). The CDR3 loop spans 13 amino acids. CDR3 loop: CASSKENSYEQYF. The CDR3 DNA is TGTGCCAGCAGCAAGGAAAACTCCTACGAGCAGTACTTC.

The chain links TRBV3-1 (or the pseudogene TRBV3-2) to TRBJ2-3; D remains unclear. The CDR3 sequence is 13 residues long. Per germline, CDR1 LGHDT and CDR2 YNNKEL (reference sequence). The germline V and J ends were trimmed by 4 bases and 4 bases, with 9 bases remaining between them. CDR3 bases: TGTGCCAGCAGCCTCTCCGGTTCAGATACGCAGTATTTT. Translated, it gives CASSLSGSDTQYF.

In this sample, this clone turned up once. This chain uses TRBV12-3 or TRBV12-4 with TRBJ2-4; 9 bases are a match to TRBD2. J lost 8 bases, V lost 6 bases, and 5 bases had no gene match. CDR3 length equals 13 residues. The CDR3 nucleotides are TGTGCCAGCAGCCCCGGGACTAGCCACATTCAGTACTTC. Its translation: CASSPGTSHIQYF.

The gene calls are TRBV2 and TRBJ1-1, with D uncertain. Germline assignment: CDR1 SNHLY and CDR2 FYNNEI. The V end was cut by 2 bases, the J end by 0 bases, with 16 bases between. The length of the CDR3 is 17 residues. The CDR3 reads CASSESISFEVNTEAFF. In DNA, the CDR3 is TGTGCCAGCAGTGAAAGCATTAGTTTTGAGGTGAACACTGAAGCTTTCTTT.

V gene TRBV7-9 combines with J gene TRBJ2-7; D possibly corresponds to TRBD2 (6 bases). Germline CDR1 is SEHNR and CDR2 is FQNEAQ (reference sequence). Trimming left V 0 bases short and J 2 bases short, with 20 bases between. This CDR3 has 18 amino acids. The CDR3 protein is CASSLAYGGIGATYEQYF. The CDR3 DNA is TGTGCCAGCAGCTTAGCTTATGGGGGGATAGGGGCGACCTACGAGCAGTACTTC.

DNA of the CDR3: TGTGCTAGTGGTCCGGCTACCGGGCCCCAGTACTTC. The encoded protein is CASGPATGPQYF. The rearrangement uses TRBV12-5 and TRBJ2-5; no definite D call. CDR3 length: 12 residues. In germline, CDR1 is LGHNT, CDR2 FRNRAP. V was shortened by 5 bases and J by 9 bases, with 13 bases between the two germline ends.

The rearrangement joins TRBV18 to TRBJ2-7; TRBD2 might be the D (5 bases). The CDR3 totals 15 residues. Germline V lookup: CDR1 KGHSH, CDR2 LQKENI. Trimming shortened V by 6 bases and J by 2 bases, and 17 bases separated the two germline ends. CDR3 DNA sequence: TGTGCCAGCTCCCCCGGGGAAGAAGTTACCTACGAGCAGTACTTC. Protein: CASSPGEEVTYEQYF.

The CDR3 region is CASSRFEGNQPQHF. DNA of the CDR3: TGTGCCAGCTCCCGCTTTGAGGGCAATCAGCCCCAGCATTTT. The V call is TRBV18, the J call TRBJ1-5; D ambiguous. The CDR3 has 14 amino acids. V lost 6 bases and J 2 bases, leaving 11 bases between the germline ends. Germline CDR1 and CDR2: KGHSH and LQKENI.

The chain is built from TRBV6-2 or TRBV6-3 and TRBJ1-5; TRBD1 aligns across 7 bases. This CDR3 is 15 amino acids long. Looked up from germline, CDR1 is MNHEY and CDR2 is SVGEGT. V shed 6 bases and J 6 bases; nucleotides not matched to a gene: 11. The CDR3 DNA sequence: TGTGCCAGCAGCCGAATACAGGGGAGTAGTCAGCCCCAGCATTTT. Encoded protein: CASSRIQGSSQPQHF.

The V call is TRBV6-2 or TRBV6-3, the J call TRBJ1-1; 8 positions agree with TRBD1. The CDR3 runs to 16 residues. Looked up from germline, CDR1 is MNHEY and CDR2 is SVGEGT. Losses at the gene ends were 3 bases for V and 4 bases for J; bases not matched to a gene: 10. In DNA, the CDR3 is TGTGCCAGCAGTTATATTTGGGACACAGGGGGCACTGAAGCTTTCTTT. This sequence encodes CASSYIWDTGGTEAFF.

J is TRBJ1-1 and V is TRBV12-5, with D tentatively TRBD1 (6 bases). The V and J ends lost 5 bases and 6 bases respectively, with 19 bases between them. The CDR3 runs 15 residues. The V gene's germline CDR1 is LGHNT and CDR2 FRNRAP. The CDR3 region has the DNA TGTGCTAGTGGTCGTGCGGCAACAGGGAAAGCTGAAGCTTTCTTT. Translated: CASGRAATGKAEAFF.

This clone was detected once. Within the sample, other DNA sequences also encode this same CDR3. The rearrangement joins TRBV10-3 to TRBJ1-5; D unclear. V was pared by 0 bases and J by 3 bases, with 3 bases between. The CDR3 has 13 residues. The germline V gene encodes CDR1 ENHRY and CDR2 SYGVKD. This chain's CDR3 is CAISESANQPQHF. DNA for the CDR3: TGTGCCATCAGTGAGTCCGCCAATCAGCCCCAGCATTTT.

The genes are TRBV27 and TRBJ1-3; 8 bases are shared with TRBD1. CDR1 MNHEY and CDR2 SMNVEV come from the germline V gene (reference sequence). The CDR3 has 13 residues. The V and J ends lost 8 bases and 9 bases, in that order; junction bases with no gene match: 9. CDR3: CASWGQARGTIYF. The CDR3 coding sequence is TGTGCCAGCTGGGGACAGGCTCGGGGCACCATATATTTT.

The chain employs TRBV30 and TRBJ2-3, with D maybe TRBD2 (5 bases). Trimming stripped 4 bases from V and 0 bases from J, with 11 bases between. The CDR3 spans 14 residues. Germline lookup yields CDR1 GTSNPN and CDR2 SVGIG (reference sequence). CDR3 in amino acids: CAWTVGISTDTQYF. DNA of the CDR3: TGTGCCTGGACAGTCGGGATTAGCACAGATACGCAGTATTTT.

The chain carries TRBV6-5 and TRBJ1-2; TRBD1 matches at 12 bases. Germline CDR1 reads MNHEY; CDR2 reads SVGAGI. V shed 6 bases and J 3 bases; nucleotides not matched to a gene: 2. CDR3 length equals 14 residues. The CDR3 DNA follows: TGTGCCAGCAGGGGGACAGGGGGCTACTATGGCTACACCTTC. Translating gives CASRGTGGYYGYTF.

V usage is TRBV5-1 and J usage is TRBJ2-7; 11 positions match TRBD2. Losses at the gene ends were 5 bases for V and 1 base for J; bases not matched to a gene: 5. The CDR3 runs 15 residues. Germline CDR1 reads SGHRS; CDR2 reads YFSETQ. CDR3 residues: CASRPGTSGSYEQYF. The CDR3 DNA reads as TGCGCCAGCAGACCCGGGACTAGCGGATCCTACGAGCAGTACTTC.

This rearrangement joins TRBV5-6 to TRBJ2-7, with a tentative D call TRBD1 (6 bases). Looked up from germline, CDR1 is SGHDT and CDR2 is YYEEEE. V was cut by 2 bases and J by 3 bases, with 12 bases left in between. The CDR3 has 14 amino acids. In DNA form, the CDR3 reads TGTGCCAGCAGCTTTACAGGGAGTTACTACGAGCAGTACTTC. Translation: CASSFTGSYYEQYF. The full variable domain, its missing parts supplied by reference TRBV5-6 and TRBJ2-7, is DAGVTQSPTHLIKTRGQQVTLRCSPKSGHDTVSWYQQALGQGPQFIFQYYEEEERQRGNFPDRFSGHQFPNYSSELNVNALLLGDSALYLCASSFTGSYYEQYFGPGTRLTVT.

The gene calls are TRBV2 and TRBJ2-5; 12 bases are a match to TRBD2. The ends lost 6 bases at V and 5 bases at J; junction bases unmatched: 4. This CDR3 has 14 amino acids. The germline V gene has CDR1 SNHLY and CDR2 FYNNEI. CDR3 sequence reads: CASSLAGGSETQYF. CDR3 nucleotides: TGTGCCAGCAGCCTAGCGGGGGGGTCGGAGACCCAGTACTTC.

The rearrangement joins TRBV20-1 to TRBJ2-5, with D perhaps assigned TRBD1 or TRBD2 (6 bases each). This CDR3 is 12 amino acids long. Trimming cost V 3 bases and J 4 bases, with 9 bases left between them. Germline CDR1 is DFQATT and CDR2 is SNEGSKA (reference sequence). CDR3 protein: CSASGGRETQYF. DNA of the CDR3: TGCAGTGCTAGTGGGGGGCGAGAGACCCAGTACTTC.

The gene calls are TRBV18 and TRBJ2-5; 9 bases are a match to TRBD2. Per the germline V gene, CDR1 is KGHSH and CDR2 is LQKENI. The CDR3 sequence is 14 residues long. With V trimmed by 3 bases and J by 5 bases, 4 bases remained unmatched. CDR3 coding DNA: TGTGCCAGCTCACCGACAACTAGCGGGGAGACCCAGTACTTC. Amino acid sequence: CASSPTTSGETQYF.

This clone was recorded only once. In DNA form, the CDR3 reads TGCAGTGCTAGTAGTGGACGACACTCTGGAAACACCATATATTTT. Its translation: CSASSGRHSGNTIYF. The chain employs TRBV20-1 and TRBJ1-3; D is ambiguous. The V gene's germline CDR1 is DFQATT and CDR2 SNEGSKA (reference sequence). V lost 3 bases and J 0 bases, leaving 12 bases between the germline ends. CDR3 length equals 15 residues.

This clone was detected only a few times. The chain employs TRBV6-4 and TRBJ2-3; TRBD2 aligns across 8 bases. The CDR3 is made up of 15 amino acids. V shed 2 bases, J shed 3 bases, and the junction held 4 bases outside the gene matches. Germline assignment: CDR1 MRHNA and CDR2 SNTAGT. CDR3 DNA: TGTGCCAGCAGTGACGGAAGCGGGGGAACAGATACGCAGTATTTT. Translating it yields CASSDGSGGTDTQYF.

The genes are TRBV6-1 and TRBJ1-2; 9 bases agree with TRBD1. CDR3 length: 14 amino acids. The junction had 5 bases not matched to a gene; V was cut back by 2 bases and J by 7 bases. The germline V gene has CDR1 MNHNS and CDR2 SASEGT. The CDR3 here is CASSEQGTGSGYTF. CDR3 in DNA: TGTGCCAGCAGTGAACAGGGGACAGGGAGTGGCTACACCTTC.